This T cell receptor (beta chain) was documented in a study of human T cells and chemical hapten exposure. Study context: Skin on the upper inner arm, around 2 cm by around 2 cm in size, was sensitized with 2% DPC. Reading of the patch tests, which applied 0.01% DPC to the upper back, occurred at 6 days. Small pooled library volume differences mainly caused per-sample TCR yield variation.

The time point here: patch test 3, about 24 weeks after DPC sensitization. Treatment in this sample: therapeutic diphenylcyclopropenone sensitization with weekly scalp DPC. TCRdb reanalysed the RACE reads using MiXCR and keeps one entry per CDR3 protein. Of more than 100,000 distinct CDR3 sequences in the sample, about 11% were seen once. V shed 6 bases, J shed 1 base, and the junction held 2 bases outside the gene matches. From germline, CDR1 is SQVTM and CDR2 ANQGSEA. The CDR3 consists of 12 residues. With respect to this clonotype: No antigen is known for it.

Study results and limitations: The number of TCRs over 1 in 1000 frequency stayed unchanged after DPC.

V is TRBV29-1 and J is TRBJ1-1; 7 nucleotides line up with TRBD1. This TCR was recovered from a woman between 50 and 59 years old with alopecia areata. Some clones in this sample may be carry-over from other donors' samples. This specimen consisted of whole blood, obtained in connection with sensitization to the hapten diphenylcyclopropenone (DPC). CDR3 nucleotides: TGCAGCGTGAACAGGGGGAACACTGAAGCTTTCTTT. Protein sequence: CSVNRGNTEAFF.